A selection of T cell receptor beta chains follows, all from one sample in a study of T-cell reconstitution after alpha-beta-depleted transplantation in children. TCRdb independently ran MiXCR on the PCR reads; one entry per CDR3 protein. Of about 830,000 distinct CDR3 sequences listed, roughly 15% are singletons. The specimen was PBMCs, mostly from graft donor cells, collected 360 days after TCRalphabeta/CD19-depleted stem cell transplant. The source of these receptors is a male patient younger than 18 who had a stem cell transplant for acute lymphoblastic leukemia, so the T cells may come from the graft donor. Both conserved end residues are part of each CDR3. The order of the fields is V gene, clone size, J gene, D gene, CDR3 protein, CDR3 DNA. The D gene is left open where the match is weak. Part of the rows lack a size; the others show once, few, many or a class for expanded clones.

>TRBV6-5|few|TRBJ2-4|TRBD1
CASSYRGQAKNIQYF
TGTGCCAGCAGTTACAGGGGACAGGCCAAAAACATTCAGTACTTC
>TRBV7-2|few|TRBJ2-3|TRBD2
CASSPPGLVGGTDTQYF
TGTGCCAGCAGCCCCCCGGGACTAGTGGGGGGCACAGATACGCAGTATTTT
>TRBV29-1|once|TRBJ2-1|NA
CSVEIASHSYNEQFF
TGCAGCGTTGAAATAGCCAGCCACTCCTACAATGAGCAGTTCTTC
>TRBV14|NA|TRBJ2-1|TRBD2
CASSQGRERYNEQFF
TGTGCCAGCAGCCAAGGGCGGGAGCGGTACAATGAGCAGTTCTTC
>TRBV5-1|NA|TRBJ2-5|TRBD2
CASSLTSGRGLETQYF
TGCGCCAGCAGCCTGACTAGCGGGCGAGGTTTGGAGACCCAGTACTTC
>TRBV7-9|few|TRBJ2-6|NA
CASSNRVGQYSGANVLTF
TGTGCCAGCAGCAATAGGGTCGGGCAGTATTCTGGGGCCAACGTCCTGACTTTC
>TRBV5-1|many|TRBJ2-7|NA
CASSVGQSIYEQYF
TGCGCCAGCAGCGTCGGACAGAGCATCTACGAGCAGTACTTC
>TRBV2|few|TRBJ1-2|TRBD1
CASNRGGAFYYGYTF
TGTGCCAGCAATCGAGGGGGCGCGTTCTACTATGGCTACACCTTC
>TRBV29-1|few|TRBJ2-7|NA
CSVDRRVGRTYEQYF
TGCAGCGTTGACCGCAGGGTCGGCCGCACCTACGAGCAGTACTTC
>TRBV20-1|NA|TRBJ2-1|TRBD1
CSARYRGSYNEQFF
TGCAGTGCTAGATACAGGGGTTCCTACAATGAGCAGTTCTTC
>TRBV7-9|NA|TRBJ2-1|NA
CASSLWGRAFSYNEQFF
TGTGCCAGCAGCTTATGGGGTCGCGCGTTCTCCTACAATGAGCAGTTCTTC
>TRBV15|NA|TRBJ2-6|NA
CATRPNLQLISGANVLTF
TGTGCCACCAGACCCAACCTCCAGTTAATCTCTGGGGCCAACGTCCTGACTTTC
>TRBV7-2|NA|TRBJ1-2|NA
CASSLWAAGYTF
TGTGCCAGCAGCTTATGGGCAGCTGGCTACACCTTC
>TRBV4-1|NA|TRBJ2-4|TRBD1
CASSPPGTGQNIQYF
TGCGCCAGCAGCCCACCCGGGACAGGGCAAAACATTCAGTACTTC
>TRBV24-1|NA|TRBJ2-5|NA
CATSDQPLKTQYF
TGTGCCACCAGTGATCAACCTTTGAAGACCCAGTACTTC
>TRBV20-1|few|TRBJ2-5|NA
CSARVYERYETQYF
TGCAGTGCTAGAGTGTACGAGAGGTACGAGACCCAGTACTTC
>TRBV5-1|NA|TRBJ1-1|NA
CASSLVAGLNTEAFF
TGCGCCAGCAGCTTGGTGGCAGGTCTGAACACTGAAGCTTTCTTT
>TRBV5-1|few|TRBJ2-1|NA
CASSLLARNYNEQFF
TGCGCCAGCAGCCTGCTAGCGAGAAACTACAATGAGCAGTTCTTC
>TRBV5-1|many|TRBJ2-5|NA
CASSLGAIQETQYF
TGCGCCAGCAGCTTAGGTGCAATCCAAGAGACCCAGTACTTC
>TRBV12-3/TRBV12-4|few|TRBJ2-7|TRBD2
CASSLERLAEYEQYF
TGTGCCAGCAGTTTGGAGAGGCTAGCGGAGTACGAGCAGTACTTC
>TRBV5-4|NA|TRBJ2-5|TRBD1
CASSFNRGRETQYF
TGTGCCAGCAGCTTTAACAGGGGGCGCGAGACCCAGTACTTC
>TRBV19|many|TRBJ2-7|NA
CASSITGSYEQYF
TGTGCCAGTAGTATCACAGGTTCCTACGAGCAGTACTTC
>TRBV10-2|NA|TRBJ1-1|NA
CASNKIGFTEAFF
TGCGCCAGCAACAAGATAGGGTTCACTGAAGCTTTCTTT
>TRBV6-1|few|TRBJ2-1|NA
CASTEYGKSSYNEQFF
TGTGCCAGCACCGAGTACGGGAAGAGCTCCTACAATGAGCAGTTCTTC
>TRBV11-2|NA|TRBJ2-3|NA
CASSFSGLDTQYF
TGTGCCAGCAGCTTCTCCGGGCTGGATACGCAGTATTTT
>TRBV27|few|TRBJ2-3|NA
CASSLGPRGTQYF
TGTGCCAGCAGTCTAGGGCCGCGTGGTACGCAGTATTTT
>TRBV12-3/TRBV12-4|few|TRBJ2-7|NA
CASRRGPSSYEQYF
TGTGCCAGCAGGCGAGGACCTTCCTCCTACGAGCAGTACTTC
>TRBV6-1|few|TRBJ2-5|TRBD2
CASRDESSGRIETQYF
TGTGCCAGCAGAGACGAATCCAGCGGGAGGATCGAGACCCAGTACTTC
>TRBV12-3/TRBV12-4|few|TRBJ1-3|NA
CASDAGANTIYF
TGTGCCAGCGATGCTGGAGCAAACACCATATATTTT
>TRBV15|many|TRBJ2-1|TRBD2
CATSSADGRGSYNEQFF
TGTGCCACCAGCAGCGCTGACGGGAGGGGCTCCTACAATGAGCAGTTCTTC
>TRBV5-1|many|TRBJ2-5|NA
CASSLIWGGKETQYF
TGCGCCAGCAGCCTGATATGGGGAGGTAAAGAGACCCAGTACTTC
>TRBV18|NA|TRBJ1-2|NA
CASSPGSTVPKNYGYTF
TGTGCCAGCTCACCGGGATCGACCGTACCAAAGAACTATGGCTACACCTTC
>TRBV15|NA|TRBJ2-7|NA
CATRVGRRNDEQYF
TGTGCCACCAGGGTGGGGCGGAGAAATGACGAGCAGTACTTC
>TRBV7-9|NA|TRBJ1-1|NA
CASSFAWQENTEAFF
TGTGCCAGCAGCTTCGCCTGGCAGGAGAACACTGAAGCTTTCTTT
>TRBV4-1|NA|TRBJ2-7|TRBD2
CASSQGPAGVTSIEQYF
TGCGCCAGCAGCCAAGGACCAGCGGGAGTAACGTCCATCGAGCAGTACTTC
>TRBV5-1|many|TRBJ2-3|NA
CASSWTPGRRMADTQYF
TGCGCCAGCAGCTGGACCCCCGGGAGAAGGATGGCAGATACGCAGTATTTT
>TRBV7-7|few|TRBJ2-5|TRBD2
CASSPTSGKETQYF
TGTGCCAGCAGTCCGACTAGCGGGAAAGAGACCCAGTACTTC
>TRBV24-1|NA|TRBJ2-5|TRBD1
CATSDTGTGSGTQYF
TGTGCCACCAGTGACACCGGGACAGGGTCTGGGACCCAGTACTTC
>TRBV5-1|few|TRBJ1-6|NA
CASSLAQGDNSPLHF
TGCGCCAGCAGCTTGGCTCAGGGTGATAATTCACCCCTCCACTTT
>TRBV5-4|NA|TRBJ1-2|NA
CASSLKRQEYYGYTF
TGTGCCAGCAGCTTGAAGCGACAGGAGTACTATGGCTACACCTTC
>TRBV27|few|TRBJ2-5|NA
CASSFLEMETQYF
TGTGCCAGCAGTTTCCTAGAGATGGAGACCCAGTACTTC
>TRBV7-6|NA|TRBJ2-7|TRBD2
CASTSGLAGTYEQYF
TGTGCCAGCACTTCGGGACTAGCGGGAACCTACGAGCAGTACTTC
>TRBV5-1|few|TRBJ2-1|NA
CASSAHGARNNEQFF
TGCGCCAGCAGCGCCCACGGGGCGCGGAACAATGAGCAGTTCTTC
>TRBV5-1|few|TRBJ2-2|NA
CASNVVPGFQGGELFF
TGCGCCAGCAACGTAGTTCCAGGATTTCAAGGGGGGGAGCTGTTTTTT
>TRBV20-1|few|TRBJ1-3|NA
CSARDWTVRSGNTIYF
TGCAGTGCTAGAGACTGGACAGTTCGCTCTGGAAACACCATATATTTT
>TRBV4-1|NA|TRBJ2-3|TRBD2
CASSQLGLSTDTQYF
TGCGCCAGCAGCCAACTGGGACTAAGCACAGATACGCAGTATTTT
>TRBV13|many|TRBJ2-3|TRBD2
CASSLGVGGSADTQYF
TGTGCCAGCAGCTTAGGCGTGGGCGGGAGTGCAGATACGCAGTATTTT
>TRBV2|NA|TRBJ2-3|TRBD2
CASKVGGRGTDTQYF
TGTGCCAGCAAAGTGGGCGGGAGGGGCACAGATACGCAGTATTTT
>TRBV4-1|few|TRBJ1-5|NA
CASSQGRTGNQPQHF
TGCGCCAGCAGCCAAGGGAGAACAGGCAATCAGCCCCAGCATTTT
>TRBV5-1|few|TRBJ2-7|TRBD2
CASSLAGLAGTEQYF
TGCGCCAGCAGCTTGGCAGGCCTAGCGGGAACCGAGCAGTACTTC
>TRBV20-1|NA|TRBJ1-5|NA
CSASSPGTPGALNQPQHF
TGCAGTGCTAGCTCGCCGGGGACCCCTGGGGCATTAAATCAGCCCCAGCATTTT
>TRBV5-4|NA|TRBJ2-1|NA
CASSLEASPYNEQFF
TGTGCCAGCAGCTTGGAGGCTAGCCCCTACAATGAGCAGTTCTTC
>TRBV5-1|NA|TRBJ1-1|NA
CASSLSPRVGNTEAFF
TGCGCCAGCAGCTTGAGCCCCAGGGTTGGGAACACTGAAGCTTTCTTT
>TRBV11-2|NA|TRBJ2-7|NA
CASSIQRYEQYF
TGTGCCAGCTCGATCCAGCGGTACGAGCAGTACTTC
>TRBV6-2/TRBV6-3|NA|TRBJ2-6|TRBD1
CASSYSNPTRDRASGANVLTF
TGTGCCAGCAGTTACTCGAATCCGACCCGGGACAGGGCCTCTGGGGCCAACGTCCTGACTTTC
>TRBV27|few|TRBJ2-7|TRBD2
CASSPSGGTLTYEQYF
TGTGCCAGCAGTCCCTCGGGGGGGACTCTTACCTACGAGCAGTACTTC
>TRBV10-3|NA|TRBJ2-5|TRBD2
CAISDDWLAGVETQYF
TGTGCCATCAGTGATGATTGGCTAGCGGGAGTAGAGACCCAGTACTTC
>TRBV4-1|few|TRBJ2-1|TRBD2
CASRPSGGGYNEQFF
TGCGCCAGCAGGCCCTCCGGCGGGGGCTACAATGAGCAGTTCTTC
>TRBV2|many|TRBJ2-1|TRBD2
CASSPLPRSSGSSGQFF
TGTGCCAGCAGTCCCCTTCCCCGGTCTAGCGGGAGTTCGGGACAGTTCTTC